The 21 T cell receptor beta chains given below trace back to one sample, sequenced in a study of blood T cell repertoires in COVID-19. The data were produced by immunoSEQ multiplex PCR, yet TCRdb's version contains in-frame clones alone and is incomplete. Of 45,000 to 55,000 clones in the sample, more than 70% are singletons; the top ten hold about 26%. Sequenced material: peripheral blood. The receptor source for this set is a woman aged 80 or over with acute or convalescent COVID-19.

The count of this clone is one. V is TRBV6-1 and J is TRBJ2-5; 9 bases are a match to TRBD2. Germline V lookup: CDR1 MNHNS, CDR2 SASEGT. The CDR3 spans 15 residues. V lost 1 base to trimming and J lost 5 bases; unmatched junction nucleotides: 5. In DNA, the CDR3 is TGTGCCAGCAGTGAAGGTAGCGGGAGTCATGAGACCCAGTACTTC. This translates into CASSEGSGSHETQYF.

The V call is TRBV2, the J call TRBJ1-5; no firm D call. Germline loops: CDR1 SNHLY, CDR2 FYNNEI. V lost 5 bases to trimming and J lost 0 bases, with 8 bases between them. CDR3 length equals 14 residues. CDR3 sequence: CASSTAGSNQPQHF. The CDR3 nucleotides read TGTGCCAGCAGTACTGCAGGTAGCAATCAGCCCCAGCATTTT.

The J gene is TRBJ1-6, the V gene TRBV30; D might be TRBD1 (5 bases). CDR1 and CDR2 from the germline V gene are GTSNPN and SVGIG (reference sequence). V lost 5 bases and J lost 4, with 15 bases in between. The CDR3 runs 15 residues. Written as DNA, the CDR3 is TGTGCCTGGGTCAAGGGGCAGAGTTATAATTCACCCCTCCACTTT. Protein: CAWVKGQSYNSPLHF.

The genes are TRBV11-2 and TRBJ2-5; D gene ambiguous. Trimming pared 0 bases from V and 3 bases from J, leaving 5 bases between. This CDR3 contains 13 residues. Germline V gene sequence: CDR1 SGHAT, CDR2 FQNNGV. The CDR3 DNA is TGTGCCAGCAGCTTAGAACCAGAAGAGACCCAGTACTTC. Encoded protein: CASSLEPEETQYF.

CDR3 DNA sequence: TGTGCCAGCAGCCAAGCGGGGAGTAACTATGGCTACACCTTC. This codes for CASSQAGSNYGYTF. V gene TRBV3-1 (or the pseudogene TRBV3-2) combines with J gene TRBJ1-2, with D unresolved. The CDR3 extends over 14 amino acids. Trimming removed 1 base from V and 1 base from J, with 7 bases in between. Germline loops: CDR1 LGHDT, CDR2 YNNKEL (reference sequence).

This sequence joins TRBV9 and TRBJ1-6; possible D gene TRBD1, 6 bases. Germline CDR1 and CDR2: SGDLS and YYNGEE. V lost 4 bases and J 13 bases, leaving 24 bases between the germline ends. This CDR3 is built from 16 residues. CDR3 DNA sequence: TGTGCCAGCAGCCCTTCGGGGGGCAGATTATGGTCGCCCCTCCACTTT. Protein: CASSPSGGRLWSPLHF. The whole variable domain, filled in from reference TRBV9 and TRBJ1-6, reads DSGVTQTPKHLITATGQRVTLRCSPRSGDLSVYWYQQSLDQGLQFLIQYYNGEERAKGNILERFSAQQFPDLHSELNLSSLELGDSALYFCASSPSGGRLWSPLHFGNGTRLTVT.

The J gene is TRBJ1-1, the V gene TRBV10-3; 8 bases match TRBD1. Germline CDR1 reads ENHRY; CDR2 reads SYGVKD. The CDR3 covers 15 residues. Germline trimming cut 7 bases from V and 0 bases from J; bases unmatched to any gene: 7. CDR3: CAITPGQVMNTEAFF. CDR3 DNA sequence: TGTGCCATCACCCCGGGACAGGTTATGAACACTGAAGCTTTCTTT.

This clone was counted once. CDR3 DNA sequence: TGTGCCTCACCCCAGGAGGCTAGCGGGAGGACGAGGAGCTCCTACGAGCAGTACGTC. This encodes CASPQEASGRTRSSYEQYV. This chain uses TRBV30 with TRBJ2-7, with 11 nucleotides matching TRBD2. CDR1 GTSNPN and CDR2 SVGIG come from the germline V gene (reference sequence). The V and J ends lost 7 bases and 0 bases, in that order; junction bases with no gene match: 20. This CDR3 comprises 19 residues.

The chain employs TRBV11-2 and TRBJ1-3, with unresolved D. This CDR3 region has 14 residues. Germline CDR1 is SGHAT and CDR2 is FQNNGV. The V end lost 0 bases, the J end lost 7 bases, and 10 bases lay between the germline ends. CDR3: CASSLEGRANTIYF. In DNA, the CDR3 is TGTGCCAGCAGCTTAGAGGGGAGAGCGAACACCATATATTTT.

The chain employs TRBV27 and TRBJ2-5, with 9 bases matching TRBD1. Unmatched junction bases numbered 9, after V lost 3 bases and J lost 4 bases. The CDR3 runs to 16 residues. Germline V gene lookup returns CDR1 MNHEY and CDR2 SMNVEV (reference sequence). CDR3 in amino acids: CASSFLQGARGETQYF. The CDR3 bases are TGTGCCAGCAGTTTCTTACAGGGGGCTAGGGGAGAGACCCAGTACTTC.

There are a few counts of this clone. This CDR3 is also generated by other DNA sequences in the sample. The genes are TRBV7-2 and TRBJ1-1; TRBD1 is a possible D gene (5 bases). This CDR3 has 13 amino acids. Trimming left V 4 bases short and J 5 bases short, with 11 bases between. Germline assignment: CDR1 SGHTA and CDR2 FQGNSA. CDR3 sequence: CASSSRQGTEAFF. For the CDR3, the DNA is TGTGCCAGCAGCTCGAGGCAGGGTACTGAAGCTTTCTTT.

The chain recombines TRBV28 with TRBJ1-5; D possibly corresponds to TRBD1 (6 bases). Germline CDR1 is MDHEN and CDR2 is SYDVKM. Between the trimmed V and J ends, which lost 4 bases and 1 base, there was a span of 11 bases. The CDR3 spans 15 residues. The CDR3 sequence: CASSSLTGSNQPQHF. CDR3 nucleotide sequence: TGTGCCAGCAGTTCGCTAACAGGGAGCAATCAGCCCCAGCATTTT.

The rearrangement links TRBV30 to TRBJ1-6, with a weak D call TRBD1 (5 bases). Trimming took off 5 bases at V and 6 bases at J, with 11 bases between the two ends. Germline V CDR1 and CDR2: GTSNPN, SVGIG (reference sequence). CDR3 length equals 13 residues. This chain's CDR3 is CAWAGKANSPLHF. As DNA, the CDR3 is TGTGCCTGGGCAGGGAAAGCTAATTCACCCCTCCACTTT.

The chain joins TRBV10-3 to TRBJ2-2; D possibly corresponds to TRBD1 (6 bases). The CDR3 is 12 amino acids. Trimming took off 5 bases at V and 6 bases at J, with 7 bases between the two ends. Germline CDR1 reads ENHRY; CDR2 reads SYGVKD. CDR3 coding DNA: TGTGCCATCAGTTCAGGGGCCGGGGAGCTGTTTTTT. Translated: CAISSGAGELFF.

V usage is TRBV27 and J usage is TRBJ1-4; possibly TRBD1 for D (5 bases). In germline, CDR1 is MNHEY, CDR2 SMNVEV (reference sequence). This CDR3 spans 15 amino acids. The germline V and J ends were trimmed by 7 bases and 3 bases, with 15 bases remaining between them. The CDR3 here is CASKSWGGPNEKLFF. CDR3 sequence (DNA): TGTGCCAGCAAATCCTGGGGGGGTCCTAATGAAAAACTGTTTTTT. The complete variable domain, with remaining parts taken from reference TRBV27 and TRBJ1-4, reads EAQVTQNPRYLITVTGKKLTVTCSQNMNHEYMSWYRQDPGLGLRQIYYSMNVEVTDKGDVPEGYKVSRKEKRNFPLILESPSPNQTSLYFCASKSWGGPNEKLFFGSGTQLSVL.

This chain's CDR3 is CAIRWTSGRATDTQYF. DNA for the CDR3: TGTGCCATCAGATGGACTAGCGGGAGGGCCACGGATACGCAGTATTTT. This chain uses TRBV10-3 with TRBJ2-3, with TRBD2 identical over 15 bases. CDR3 length: 16 amino acids. After removal of 6 bases from V and 6 bases from J, the junction contained 7 bases not matched to a gene. Germline CDR1 and CDR2: ENHRY and SYGVKD.

The chain carries TRBV18 and TRBJ2-5; 7 nucleotides match TRBD1. This CDR3 region has 17 residues. J gave up 0 bases and V 4 bases, and 11 bases lay outside the gene matches. In germline, CDR1 is KGHSH, CDR2 LQKENI. CDR3 nucleotides: TGTGCCAGCTCACTTCTCGGGACAGCGCCTTACCAAGAGACCCAGTACTTC. Its translation is CASSLLGTAPYQETQYF. The full variable domain, its missing parts supplied by reference TRBV18 and TRBJ2-5, is NAGVMQNPRHLVRRRGQEARLRCSPMKGHSHVYWYRQLPEEGLKFMVYLQKENIIDESGMPKERFSAEFPKEGPSILRIQQVVRGDSAAYFCASSLLGTAPYQETQYFGPGTRLLVL.

For the CDR3, the DNA is TGTGCCAGCAGTTACGACGGAGGGAGGGCTTTCTTT. It translates to CASSYDGGRAFF. The chain carries TRBV6-6 and TRBJ1-1; D gene ambiguous. The CDR3 runs 12 residues. Per the germline V gene, CDR1 is MNHNY and CDR2 is SVGAGI (reference sequence). V dropped 2 bases and J dropped 11 bases, with 12 bases sitting between them.

J is TRBJ1-6 and V is TRBV14; possible D gene TRBD1, 6 bases. The germline CDR1 and CDR2 sequences are SGHDN and FVKESK. V was trimmed by 6 bases and J by 7 bases, leaving 10 bases between them. This CDR3 has 13 amino acids. The CDR3 DNA reads as TGTGCCAGCAGTACCGACAGGAATTCACCCCTCCACTTT. It yields the protein CASSTDRNSPLHF.

The V gene is TRBV27, the J gene TRBJ1-5; D might be TRBD1 (5 bases). Between the trimmed V and J ends, which lost 6 bases and 6 bases, there was a span of 21 bases. Germline CDR1 reads MNHEY; CDR2 reads SMNVEV (reference sequence). CDR3 length equals 16 residues. CDR3: CASSYSRGISSQPQHF. The CDR3 nucleotides are TGTGCCAGCAGCTACAGCCGGGGGATAAGTTCTCAGCCCCAGCATTTT.

The genes are TRBV6-5 and TRBJ1-6, with D possibly matching TRBD1 (6 bases). Germline values: CDR1 MNHEY, CDR2 SVGAGI. Trimming shortened V by 7 bases and J by 6 bases, and 13 bases separated the two germline ends. CDR3 length: 14 residues. The CDR3 loop reads CASTVGQINSPLHF. CDR3 nucleotides: TGTGCCAGCACCGTTGGACAGATTAATTCACCCCTCCACTTT.